This T cell receptor (beta chain) was captured by sequencing in a study of tumor and adjacent non-tumor tissue in lung cancer. Study in general: Patients comprised 12 adenocarcinoma, 2 squamous cell carcinoma and 1 small cell lung cancer.

Many counts were recorded for this clonotype. Its antigen is as yet unknown. This sample's RNA came from whole unsorted tissue. TCRbeta libraries were built with three rounds of nested PCR, modified from ARM-PCR. TCRdb recomputed calls from the multiplex PCR reads with MiXCR, one row per CDR3 protein. The repertoire holds 91,000 or so distinct CDR3 sequences, with about 70% as singletons. Study observations and caveats: Compared with tumor, normal lung showed significantly lower TCR diversity.

The receptor was derived from a man in his fifties or sixties with non-small cell lung cancer. The specimen sequenced was lung tumor tissue.

The CDR3 here is CSANIGNTIYF. CDR3 coding DNA: TGCAGTGCTAACATCGGGAACACCATATATTTT. J is TRBJ1-3 and V is TRBV20-1; D is unresolved. Germline CDR1 and CDR2: DFQATT and SNEGSKA (reference sequence). This CDR3 is 11 amino acids long. Deletions cut 4 bases from V and 7 bases from J, with 8 bases between.